The clone carrying this T cell receptor (beta chain) was seen a few times. Methods used by the authors: Estimated nucleated cell counts came from reference gene primer amplification. Sequenced by immunoSEQ multiplex PCR; TCRdb stores in-frame clones only, minus some. V and J calls plus clone size are reproduced from that table; the DNA served to infer D and trimming. The sample yields 120,000 to 150,000 clones, roughly 90% seen once. These data come from a study of blood T cell repertoires in COVID-19. At the level of the study: T cells, B-cell-depleted T cells, or PBMCs provided the cDNA or gDNA that served as material.

The CDR3 spans 14 residues. The germline V gene encodes CDR1 MNHEY and CDR2 SVGEGT. Losses at the gene ends were 5 bases for V and 6 bases for J; bases not matched to a gene: 7. Sequenced input: peripheral blood. The clonotype was recovered from a human donor in a cohort sampled during active COVID-19. This sequence joins TRBV6-2 or TRBV6-3 and TRBJ1-5; 7 nucleotides align to TRBD1. Here the CDR3 DNA reads TGTGCCAGCAGTATAGACAGGGACGGTCAGCCCCAGCATTTT. Amino acids: CASSIDRDGQPQHF.